Listed here are 28 T cell receptor beta chains from one sample, sequenced in a study of shared clonotypes between healthy human individuals. TCRdb keeps only in-frame clones here, not all; method: immunoSEQ multiplex PCR. The sample holds over a million clones, around 97% seen once. What was sequenced was naive CD4+ T cells sorted from blood. Described subset: CD45RA+ positively selected. The receptors come from a man younger than 40 in good health.

The chain carries TRBV7-9 and TRBJ1-4, with D unclear. V was shortened by 5 bases and J by 0 bases, with 10 bases between the two germline ends. The CDR3 contains 15 residues. In germline, CDR1 is SEHNR, CDR2 FQNEAQ (reference sequence). The CDR3 protein is CASSEPTTTNEKLFF. The CDR3 DNA follows: TGTGCCAGCAGCGAACCAACAACAACTAATGAAAAACTGTTTTTT.

The genes are TRBV5-4 and TRBJ2-1, with 10 bases aligning to TRBD2. The CDR3 is 15 amino acids. Germline trimming cut 2 bases from V and 6 bases from J; bases unmatched to any gene: 5. CDR1 is SGHNT, CDR2 YYREEE, per germline (reference sequence). CDR3 coding DNA: TGTGCCAGCAGCTTTCTAGCGGGAGAGTTCAATGAGCAGTTCTTC. Translating it yields CASSFLAGEFNEQFF. Full variable domain (rest looked up from reference TRBV5-4 and TRBJ2-1): ETGVTQSPTHLIKTRGQQVTLRCSSQSGHNTVSWYQQALGQGPQFIFQYYREEENGRGNFPPRFSGLQFPNYSSELNVNALELDDSALYLCASSFLAGEFNEQFFGPGTRLTVL.

This sequence joins TRBV6-6 and TRBJ1-3; the D gene is possibly TRBD1 (5 bases). This CDR3 contains 16 residues. Germline V lookup: CDR1 MNHNY, CDR2 SVGAGI (reference sequence). V was pared by 6 bases and J by 3 bases, with 18 bases between. CDR3 DNA sequence: TGTGCCAGCAGAGACGACGGGACCATCCATGGAAACACCATATATTTT. Protein: CASRDDGTIHGNTIYF.

The J gene is TRBJ1-6, the V gene TRBV25-1; a weak D match, TRBD1 (5 bases). This CDR3 comprises 14 residues. CDR1 MGHDK and CDR2 SYGVNS come from the germline V gene. The V and J ends lost 5 bases and 7 bases respectively, with 12 bases between them. The CDR3 region has the DNA TGTGCCAGCAGTCCCTTAGGGGTCAATTCACCCCTCCACTTT. This codes for CASSPLGVNSPLHF.

The chain combines TRBV4-1 with TRBJ2-3, with D hard to call. V was shortened by 7 bases and J by 4 bases, with 18 bases between the two germline ends. The CDR3 has 15 amino acids. From germline, CDR1 is MGHRA and CDR2 YSYEKL. The CDR3 DNA sequence: TGCGCCAGCAAGGAAGAGTCAGGTCCCCCAGATACGCAGTATTTT. As protein: CASKEESGPPDTQYF.

The V call is TRBV28, the J call TRBJ2-1; 7 nucleotides line up with TRBD2. V shed 5 bases and J 2 bases; nucleotides not matched to a gene: 9. CDR1 is MDHEN, CDR2 SYDVKM, per germline. The CDR3 covers 16 residues. The DNA for the CDR3 is TGTGCCAGCAGTCCTGGCGGGAGCGGGGCCTACAATGAGCAGTTCTTC. Amino acids: CASSPGGSGAYNEQFF.

The sample holds one count of this clone. The rearrangement links TRBV28 to TRBJ2-7; 7 bases fit TRBD2. Germline V gives CDR1 MDHEN, CDR2 SYDVKM. CDR3 length equals 15 residues. V lost 6 bases and J lost 1; bases outside the gene matches: 9. As DNA, the CDR3 is TGTGCCAGCAGCCAAGTAGCGGGTAGTTCCTACGAGCAGTACTTC. Encoded protein: CASSQVAGSSYEQYF.

CDR3 in amino acids: CASSQGNNYEQYF. CDR3 nucleotides: TGTGCCAGCAGCCAGGGAAACAACTACGAGCAGTACTTC. V and J are TRBV6-5 and TRBJ2-7; maybe TRBD1 (5 bases). Trimming shortened V by 6 bases and J by 3 bases, and 12 bases separated the two germline ends. CDR1 MNHEY and CDR2 SVGAGI come from the germline V gene. The CDR3 consists of 13 residues.

The rearrangement links TRBV6-1 to TRBJ1-2; TRBD1 agrees at 9 bases. CDR3 length: 18 residues. The V gene's germline CDR1 is MNHNS and CDR2 SASEGT. J gave up 3 bases and V 1 base, and 12 bases lay outside the gene matches. This chain's CDR3 is CASSEVGTGRAYYYGYTF. In DNA, the CDR3 is TGTGCCAGCAGTGAAGTCGGGACAGGGAGGGCCTATTACTATGGCTACACCTTC.

The V and J genes are TRBV5-1 and TRBJ2-3; D remains ambiguous. Trimming took 0 bases from V and 2 from J, leaving 16 bases between them. The CDR3 extends over 17 amino acids. Germline CDR1 is SGHRS and CDR2 is YFSETQ. The CDR3 loop is CASSLGPADMTTDTQYF. CDR3 DNA: TGCGCCAGCAGCTTGGGGCCCGCGGATATGACCACAGATACGCAGTATTTT.

The CDR3 here is CASRPFGQGGTQYF. For the CDR3, the DNA is TGTGCCAGCAGACCTTTTGGACAGGGTGGTACGCAGTATTTT. The gene calls are TRBV28 and TRBJ2-3, with 8 nucleotides matching TRBD1. CDR1 and CDR2 (germline): MDHEN, SYDVKM. This CDR3 has 14 residues. J was trimmed by 8 bases and V by 6 bases; bases with no gene match: 10. The variable domain in full, completed from reference TRBV28 and TRBJ2-3, reads DVKVTQSSRYLVKRTGEKVFLECVQDMDHENMFWYRQDPGLGLRLIYFSYDVKMKEKGDIPEGYSVSREKKERFSLILESASTNQTSMYLCASRPFGQGGTQYFGPGTRLTVL.

The V call is TRBV18, the J call TRBJ2-7; D is unclear. The germline V and J ends were trimmed by 3 bases and 0 bases, with 15 bases remaining between them. CDR1 and CDR2 from the germline V gene are KGHSH and LQKENI. This CDR3 region has 16 residues. CDR3 sequence: CASSPLRALSSYEQYF. In DNA form, the CDR3 reads TGTGCCAGCTCACCCCTTAGGGCCTTGAGCTCCTACGAGCAGTACTTC.

The rearrangement links TRBV4-2 to TRBJ2-3, with D possibly TRBD2 on 5 matching bases. V lost 4 bases and J lost 3, with 17 bases in between. In germline, CDR1 is LGHNA, CDR2 YNFKEQ. The CDR3 covers 16 residues. The CDR3 nucleotides read TGTGCCAGCAGCCCCTCCCTACGGGGTCTGACAGATACGCAGTATTTT. This encodes CASSPSLRGLTDTQYF.

This clone was seen once. This chain uses TRBV5-4 with TRBJ2-6; D remains ambiguous. The CDR3 consists of 15 residues. Germline CDR1 and CDR2: SGHNT and YYREEE (reference sequence). V was trimmed by 0 bases and J by 2 bases, leaving 6 bases between them. The CDR3 spells CASSLELPGANVLTF. CDR3 bases: TGTGCCAGCAGCTTGGAACTCCCTGGGGCCAACGTCCTGACTTTC. Full variable domain (remainder filled in from reference TRBV5-4 and TRBJ2-6): ETGVTQSPTHLIKTRGQQVTLRCSSQSGHNTVSWYQQALGQGPQFIFQYYREEENGRGNFPPRFSGLQFPNYSSELNVNALELDDSALYLCASSLELPGANVLTFGAGSRLTVL.

V and J are TRBV18 and TRBJ2-5, with D possibly matching TRBD2 (5 bases). With 0 bases removed from V and 4 bases from J, the gap between germline ends came to 21 bases. CDR3 length: 18 amino acids. Germline V lookup: CDR1 KGHSH, CDR2 LQKENI. The CDR3 spells CASSPPGRFLAKGETQYF. The DNA of the CDR3 is TGTGCCAGCTCACCACCCGGACGGTTCCTAGCTAAGGGAGAGACCCAGTACTTC.

This chain joins TRBV18 and TRBJ2-3, with a possible D match to TRBD2 (6 bases). Germline V gives CDR1 KGHSH, CDR2 LQKENI. The CDR3 is 15 residues long. Trimming removed 3 bases at V and 3 bases at J, with 13 bases between. For the CDR3, the DNA is TGTGCCAGCTCACCGCCGGGACTCCGGACAGATACGCAGTATTTT. Translating it yields CASSPPGLRTDTQYF.

The chain couples TRBV7-8 to TRBJ2-1; D not resolved. The germline V gene encodes CDR1 SGHVS and CDR2 FQNEAQ. This CDR3 has 16 residues. Trimming stripped 1 base from V and 4 bases from J, with 14 bases between. The CDR3 is CASSLVVAFLYNEQFF. DNA of the CDR3: TGTGCCAGCAGCTTAGTTGTAGCTTTTTTATACAATGAGCAGTTCTTC. Drawing the rest from reference TRBV7-8 and TRBJ2-1, the complete variable domain is GAGVSQSPRYKVAKRGQDVALRCDPISGHVSLFWYQQALGQGPEFLTYFQNEAQLDKSGLPSDRFFAERPEGSVSTLKIQRTQQEDSAVYLCASSLVVAFLYNEQFFGPGTRLTVL.

The chain is built from TRBV29-1 and TRBJ2-5; 11 bases line up with TRBD2. V shed 6 bases and J 2 bases; nucleotides not matched to a gene: 8. CDR1 is SQVTM and CDR2 is ANQGSEA in the germline V gene. The CDR3 has 15 amino acids. CDR3 region: CSVTGTSGSQETQYF. The CDR3 DNA follows: TGCAGCGTCACCGGGACTAGCGGATCTCAAGAGACCCAGTACTTC.

This clone has a handful of counts. The rearrangement uses TRBV28 and TRBJ2-2, with TRBD1 as a possible D gene (6 bases). The CDR3 has 13 residues. Germline values: CDR1 MDHEN, CDR2 SYDVKM. Trimming took 3 bases from V and 6 from J, leaving 8 bases between them. The CDR3 spells CASSFPGAGELFF. CDR3 nucleotide sequence: TGTGCCAGCAGTTTTCCAGGGGCCGGGGAGCTGTTTTTT.

The rearrangement uses TRBV7-2 and TRBJ2-3, with TRBD2 matching 13 bases. The CDR3 consists of 16 residues. V shed 4 bases and J 2 bases; nucleotides not matched to a gene: 3. Looked up from germline, CDR1 is SGHTA and CDR2 is FQGNSA. The CDR3 is CASSYGTSGTTDTQYF. CDR3 nucleotide sequence: TGTGCCAGCAGCTACGGGACTAGCGGGACCACAGATACGCAGTATTTT.

The rearrangement joins TRBV25-1 to TRBJ1-2, with D possibly matching TRBD1 (5 bases). Germline CDR1 is MGHDK and CDR2 is SYGVNS. This CDR3 comprises 16 residues. The ends were cut back, 0 bases at V and 0 bases at J, with 11 bases in the middle. CDR3: CASSEYLTETNYGYTF. As DNA, the CDR3 is TGTGCCAGCAGTGAATATCTGACAGAAACTAACTATGGCTACACCTTC.

In the case of this clone: The sample carries other DNA sequences with the same CDR3. The V gene is TRBV2, the J gene TRBJ2-7; D is possibly TRBD1 or TRBD2 (6 bases each). The CDR3 has 13 amino acids. The V gene lost 6 bases and the J gene lost 0 bases, with 9 bases spanning the gap. Germline CDR1 reads SNHLY; CDR2 reads FYNNEI. CDR3 DNA: TGTGCCAGCAGGCGGGACACCTCCTACGAGCAGTACTTC. This translates into CASRRDTSYEQYF.

This chain uses TRBV18 with TRBJ2-3; 8 nucleotides match TRBD1. V lost 2 bases, J lost 5 bases, and 9 bases stayed unmatched. Per the germline V gene, CDR1 is KGHSH and CDR2 is LQKENI. CDR3 length equals 16 residues. CDR3 sequence: CASSPRTQGAIDTQYF. The CDR3 DNA reads as TGTGCCAGCTCACCAAGAACCCAGGGGGCTATAGATACGCAGTATTTT.

This clone has only one observation. This chain's CDR3 is CASFPQPPLRKNEQFF. As DNA, the CDR3 is TGTGCCAGCTTTCCGCAACCACCCCTCCGCAAAAATGAGCAGTTCTTC. The chain has TRBV27 and TRBJ2-1; D is ambiguous. Germline lookup yields CDR1 MNHEY and CDR2 SMNVEV (reference sequence). The CDR3 has 16 residues. Deletions cut 8 bases from V and 7 bases from J, with 24 bases between.

This chain links TRBV5-4 with TRBJ1-2, with 8 positions matching TRBD1. Per the germline V gene, CDR1 is SGHNT and CDR2 is YYREEE (reference sequence). The CDR3 extends over 14 amino acids. The V segment lost 4 bases and the J segment 4 bases; nucleotides outside the gene matches: 6. This chain's CDR3 is CASSAGQGFYGYTF. The CDR3 DNA is TGTGCCAGCAGCGCAGGACAGGGCTTCTATGGCTACACCTTC.

J is TRBJ1-2 and V is TRBV5-1, with D possibly matching TRBD1 (5 bases). V dropped 0 bases and J dropped 3 bases, with 9 bases sitting between them. The length of the CDR3 is 14 residues. Germline assignment: CDR1 SGHRS and CDR2 YFSETQ. CDR3 protein: CASSLDGGDYGYTF. DNA of the CDR3: TGCGCCAGCAGCTTGGACGGAGGGGACTATGGCTACACCTTC.

This chain joins TRBV19 and TRBJ2-1, with D tentatively TRBD2 (6 bases). The germline V gene has CDR1 LNHDA and CDR2 SQIVND (reference sequence). The CDR3 spans 13 residues. V was pared by 9 bases and J by 4 bases, with 13 bases between. The CDR3 coding sequence is TGTGCCAGCGGGACTCGACTTTACAATGAGCAGTTCTTC. Protein: CASGTRLYNEQFF.

V usage is TRBV2 and J usage is TRBJ2-1; D ambiguous. V dropped 8 bases and J dropped 10 bases, with 15 bases sitting between them. Germline V gene data show CDR1 as SNHLY and CDR2 as FYNNEI. The CDR3 contains 12 residues. The CDR3 region has the DNA TGTGCCAGCTCGTATAGACTCGGGGAGCAGTTCTTC. Encoded protein: CASSYRLGEQFF.